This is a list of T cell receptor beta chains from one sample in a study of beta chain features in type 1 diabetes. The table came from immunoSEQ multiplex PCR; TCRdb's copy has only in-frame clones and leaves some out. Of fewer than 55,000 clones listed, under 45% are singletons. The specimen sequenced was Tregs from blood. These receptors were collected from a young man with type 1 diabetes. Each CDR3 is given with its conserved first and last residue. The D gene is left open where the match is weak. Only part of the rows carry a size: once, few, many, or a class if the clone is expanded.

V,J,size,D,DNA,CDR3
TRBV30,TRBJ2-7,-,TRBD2,TGTGCCTGGAGTGTGCATAGCGGGAGCTACGAGCAGTACTTC,CAWSVHSGSYEQYF
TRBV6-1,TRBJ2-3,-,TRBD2,TGTGCCAGCGAGCGGGGGGCAAGCACAGATACGCAGTATTTT,CASERGASTDTQYF
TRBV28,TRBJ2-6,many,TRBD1,TGTGCCAGCAGTTCCGACAGGGGATCTGGGGCCAACGTCCTGACTTTC,CASSSDRGSGANVLTF
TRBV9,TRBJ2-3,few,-,TGTGCCAGCAGCGCTCACAGGGATACGCAGTATTTT,CASSAHRDTQYF
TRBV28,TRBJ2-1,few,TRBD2,TGTGCCAGCAGTCAGACGACTAGCGGGAACTATGAGCAGTTCTTC,CASSQTTSGNYEQFF
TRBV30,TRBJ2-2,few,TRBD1,TGTGCCTGGAGGGGTCCGGGACAGAGCAACACCGGGGAGCTGTTTTTT,CAWRGPGQSNTGELFF
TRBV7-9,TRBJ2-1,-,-,TGTGCCAGCAGCTTAGTGTCGTCGAATGAGCAGTTCTTC,CASSLVSSNEQFF
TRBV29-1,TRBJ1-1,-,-,TGCAGCGTCGTGACAGTCCAGACTGAAGCTTTCTTT,CSVVTVQTEAFF
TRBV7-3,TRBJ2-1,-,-,TGTGCCAGCAGCTCCCCGGGTCTCCTCGGGGATGAGCAGTTCTTC,CASSSPGLLGDEQFF
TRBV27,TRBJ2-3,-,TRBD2,TGTGCCAGCAGTTTAGGGCTAGCGGGAGGGCTTCGTACAGATACGCAGTATTTT,CASSLGLAGGLRTDTQYF
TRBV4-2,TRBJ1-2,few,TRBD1,TGTGCCAGCAGCCAAGAAAGGCAGGGACAGGGGCATGGCTACACCTTC,CASSQERQGQGHGYTF
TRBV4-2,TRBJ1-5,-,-,TGTGCCAGCAGCCAAGGGCTTGGGGGGTATAGCAATCAGCCCCAGCATTTT,CASSQGLGGYSNQPQHF
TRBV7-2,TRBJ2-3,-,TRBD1,TGTGCCAGCAGCTTTGGGACAGGGTCGACCACAGATACGCAGTATTTT,CASSFGTGSTTDTQYF
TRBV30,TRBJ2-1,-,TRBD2,TGTGCCGGGCGGGGGGCGCCGAGCGATGAGCAGTTCTTC,CAGRGAPSDEQFF
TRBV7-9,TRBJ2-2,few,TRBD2,TGTGCCAGCAGCCATGCACAGGGACTAGCGGGACAACCCGGGGAGCTGTTTTTT,CASSHAQGLAGQPGELFF
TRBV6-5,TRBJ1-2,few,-,TGTGCCAGCAGTTACGGGGCAACTTATGGCTACACCTTC,CASSYGATYGYTF
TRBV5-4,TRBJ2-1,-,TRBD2,TGTGCCAGCAGCTTCCATAGCGGGAGGGGAAATGAGCAGTTCTTC,CASSFHSGRGNEQFF
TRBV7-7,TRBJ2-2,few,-,TGTGCCAGCAGCCCCCTGACAGGGAACACCGGGGAGCTGTTTTTT,CASSPLTGNTGELFF
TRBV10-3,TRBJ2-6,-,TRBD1,TGTGCCATCAGTGCAGGACAGGGGGGCGGTTCTGGGGCCAACGTCCTGACTTTC,CAISAGQGGGSGANVLTF
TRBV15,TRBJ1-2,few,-,TGTGCCACCAGCACCAGGGTCGGGGGCTACACCTTC,CATSTRVGGYTF
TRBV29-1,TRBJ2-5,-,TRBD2,TGCAGCATTATAGCGGGAGGTGCGACCCAGTACTTC,CSIIAGGATQYF
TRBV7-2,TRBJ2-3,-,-,TGTGCCAGCAGCCCCAGGAGGGGTGTAGATACGCAGTATTTT,CASSPRRGVDTQYF
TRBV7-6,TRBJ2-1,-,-,TGTGCCAGCAGCCCGAGAGGGTACAATGAGCAGTTCTTC,CASSPRGYNEQFF